The 23 T cell receptor beta chains in this list originate from one sample, sequenced in a study of blood T cell repertoires in COVID-19. Data came from immunoSEQ multiplex PCR; TCRdb stores just in-frame clones and leaves some out. This sample has hundreds of thousands of clones; roughly 85% occur once, and the top ten carry around 3%. Sequencing was performed on peripheral blood. The receptors shown here come from a man in his late teens or twenties with active or convalescent COVID-19.

The sample holds a few counts of this clone. CDR3 DNA: TGTGCCAGCAGCTTAGTTACAGGATCACAGGATACGCAGTATTTT. This translates into CASSLVTGSQDTQYF. The chain couples TRBV7-8 to TRBJ2-3, with a weak D call TRBD1 (5 bases). The CDR3 spans 15 residues. Germline V gene sequence: CDR1 SGHVS, CDR2 FQNEAQ. Trimming removed 1 base at V and 6 bases at J, with 14 bases between.

The rearrangement uses TRBV5-8 and TRBJ2-5; D unresolved. The CDR3 totals 15 residues. The germline CDR1 and CDR2 sequences are SGHTS and YDEGEE. V gave up 0 bases and J gave up 5 bases, with 14 bases separating them. The CDR3 nucleotides read TGTGCCAGCAGCTTGGTTTCGGGTAACGGGGAGACCCAGTACTTC. Its protein product is CASSLVSGNGETQYF.

The CDR3 spells CASSTTGAAGANVLTF. In DNA form, the CDR3 reads TGTGCCAGCAGTACGACAGGGGCTGCTGGGGCCAACGTCCTGACTTTC. The V gene is TRBV28, the J gene TRBJ2-6, with TRBD1 identical over 8 bases. With V trimmed by 5 bases and J by 2 bases, 5 bases remained unmatched. Per the germline V gene, CDR1 is MDHEN and CDR2 is SYDVKM. The CDR3 has 16 residues.

V and J are TRBV29-1 and TRBJ2-5; D is unresolved. The V gene lost 6 bases and the J gene lost 5 bases, with 16 bases spanning the gap. Germline V lookup: CDR1 SQVTM, CDR2 ANQGSEA. There are 13 residues in the CDR3. In DNA form, the CDR3 reads TGCAGCGTCGCCCATGCAGGTGGGGAGACCCAGTACTTC. It codes for CSVAHAGGETQYF. Variable domain in full (rest from reference TRBV29-1 and TRBJ2-5): SAVISQKPSRDICQRGTSLTIQCQVDSQVTMMFWYRQQPGQSLTLIATANQGSEATYESGFVIDKFPISRPNLTFSTLTVSNMSPEDSSIYLCSVAHAGGETQYFGPGTRLLVL.

This sequence joins TRBV6-2 or TRBV6-3 and TRBJ2-5, with D perhaps TRBD2 (5 bases). Trimming removed 6 bases from V and 0 bases from J, with 14 bases in between. Germline loops: CDR1 MNHEY, CDR2 SVGEGT. The CDR3 has 15 amino acids. CDR3 loop: CASSLSGKNQETQYF. The CDR3 bases are TGTGCCAGCAGCTTAAGCGGAAAAAACCAAGAGACCCAGTACTTC.

In its sample, this clone was seen once. The CDR3 spells CASRVGQSNTEAFF. The DNA for the CDR3 is TGTGCCAGCAGGGTAGGACAGTCTAACACTGAAGCTTTCTTT. The V call is TRBV5-5, the J call TRBJ1-1; TRBD1 might be the D (6 bases). This CDR3 is 14 amino acids long. V lost 5 bases and J 2 bases, leaving 13 bases between the germline ends. Germline loops: CDR1 SGHKS, CDR2 YYEKEE (reference sequence).

This chain uses TRBV6-5 with TRBJ2-7, with D possibly being TRBD2 (6 bases). V gave up 4 bases and J gave up 0 bases, with 13 bases separating them. This CDR3 region has 15 residues. Germline V gives CDR1 MNHEY, CDR2 SVGAGI. The CDR3 here is CASSFGGSSSYEQYF. CDR3 sequence (DNA): TGTGCCAGCAGTTTTGGAGGGTCAAGCTCCTACGAGCAGTACTTC.

The chain employs TRBV5-4 and TRBJ1-4, with D tentatively TRBD1 (6 bases). V lost 4 bases and J 7 bases, leaving 17 bases between the germline ends. This CDR3 is built from 15 residues. The germline CDR1 and CDR2 sequences are SGHNT and YYREEE (reference sequence). The CDR3 DNA is TGTGCCAGCAGCCCTGGGGGCAGGGCGGGTGAAAAACTGTTTTTT. Residues: CASSPGGRAGEKLFF.

The chain has TRBV3-1 (or the pseudogene TRBV3-2) and TRBJ1-3; D is ambiguous. CDR3 length: 15 residues. Germline V gene data show CDR1 as LGHDT and CDR2 as YNNKEL (reference sequence). Trimming stripped 1 base from V and 1 base from J, with 8 bases between. The DNA for the CDR3 is TGTGCCAGCAGCCAAGGAGTCGCGTCTGGAAACACCATATATTTT. Amino acids: CASSQGVASGNTIYF.

V is TRBV13 and J is TRBJ2-1; D remains ambiguous. The CDR3 is 12 residues long. From germline, CDR1 is PRHDT and CDR2 FYEKMQ (reference sequence). The V gene lost 5 bases and the J gene lost 8 bases, with 10 bases spanning the gap. The CDR3 loop is CASSPQSDEQFF. Here the CDR3 DNA reads TGTGCCAGCAGCCCCCAGAGCGATGAGCAGTTCTTC.

This clone showed up many times. V usage is TRBV5-4 and J usage is TRBJ2-7; perhaps TRBD2 as D (6 bases). In germline, CDR1 is SGHNT, CDR2 YYREEE (reference sequence). The CDR3 spans 18 residues. The V and J ends lost 0 bases and 3 bases respectively, with 22 bases between them. Here the CDR3 reads CASSLDPSENLLLYEQYF. In DNA, the CDR3 is TGTGCCAGCAGCTTGGATCCTAGCGAGAATCTACTACTCTACGAGCAGTACTTC. Using reference TRBV5-4 and TRBJ2-7 for the parts outside the CDR3, the full variable domain is ETGVTQSPTHLIKTRGQQVTLRCSSQSGHNTVSWYQQALGQGPQFIFQYYREEENGRGNFPPRFSGLQFPNYSSELNVNALELDDSALYLCASSLDPSENLLLYEQYFGPGTRLTVT.

The chain uses TRBV7-2 and TRBJ2-7; D gene uncertain. The ends were cut back, 4 bases at V and 4 bases at J, with 11 bases in the middle. The CDR3 sequence is 13 residues long. Per the germline V gene, CDR1 is SGHTA and CDR2 is FQGNSA. CDR3 sequence (DNA): TGTGCCAGCAGCTCCCCCCCCGGGTACGAGCAGTACTTC. Translated, it gives CASSSPPGYEQYF.

The chain joins TRBV14 to TRBJ1-2, with D hard to call. This CDR3 is built from 12 residues. The ends were cut back, 4 bases at V and 3 bases at J, with 6 bases in the middle. Germline V lookup: CDR1 SGHDN, CDR2 FVKESK. The CDR3 nucleotides read TGTGCCAGCAGCCGATCAGACTATGGCTACACCTTC. It specifies CASSRSDYGYTF.

The chain joins TRBV15 to TRBJ1-4; no reliable D call. With 9 bases removed from V and 8 bases from J, the gap between germline ends came to 16 bases. Per the germline V gene, CDR1 is LNHNV and CDR2 is YYDKDF (reference sequence). This CDR3 is 13 amino acids long. The CDR3: CATSLTGQEKLFF. CDR3 DNA: TGTGCCACGTCCTTGACGGGTCAGGAAAAACTGTTTTTT.

The gene calls are TRBV28 and TRBJ2-2; D possibly corresponds to TRBD2 (6 bases). The CDR3 is 17 amino acids. V lost 3 bases, J lost 3 bases, and 17 bases lay in between. CDR1 MDHEN and CDR2 SYDVKM come from the germline V gene. CDR3 in DNA: TGTGCCAGCAGTTTTATACTCCGGGAGTGGGACACCGGGGAGCTGTTTTTT. It encodes CASSFILREWDTGELFF.

The V and J genes are TRBV6-6 and TRBJ1-2; a weak D match, TRBD1 (5 bases). Germline V gene lookup returns CDR1 MNHNY and CDR2 SVGAGI (reference sequence). Trimming took off 6 bases at V and 5 bases at J, with 16 bases between the two ends. This CDR3 region has 14 residues. In DNA, the CDR3 is TGTGCCAGCAGGAGAGTGACAGTTGGGTATGGCTACACCTTC. This codes for CASRRVTVGYGYTF.

V usage is TRBV28 and J usage is TRBJ2-3, with D perhaps matching TRBD1 (6 bases). Trimming took 8 bases from V and 2 from J, leaving 14 bases between them. The CDR3 has 14 residues. Germline values: CDR1 MDHEN, CDR2 SYDVKM. Here the CDR3 reads CASSSGQLTDTQYF. Here the CDR3 DNA reads TGTGCCAGCTCATCTGGACAGCTCACAGATACGCAGTATTTT.

The rearrangement links TRBV7-9 to TRBJ2-7; 7 bases fit TRBD1. V was clipped by 5 bases and J by 4 bases; unmatched bases: 5. The length of the CDR3 is 13 residues. The germline CDR1 and CDR2 sequences are SEHNR and FQNEAQ (reference sequence). The DNA of the CDR3 is TGTGCCAGCAGCCGAACAGGGGAATACGAGCAGTACTTC. Protein sequence: CASSRTGEYEQYF.

CDR3 in amino acids: CASSKQGENTEAFF. CDR3 nucleotide sequence: TGTGCCAGCAGTAAACAGGGGGAGAACACTGAAGCTTTCTTT. The rearrangement joins TRBV6-5 to TRBJ1-1; 8 bases map to TRBD1. CDR3 length equals 14 residues. Germline values: CDR1 MNHEY, CDR2 SVGAGI. After removal of 5 bases from V and 1 base from J, the junction contained 3 bases not matched to a gene.

The chain has TRBV30 and TRBJ1-3; weak D call: TRBD1 (6 bases). Germline V gene data show CDR1 as GTSNPN and CDR2 as SVGIG (reference sequence). V was shortened by 4 bases and J by 1 base, with 8 bases between the two germline ends. The CDR3 loop spans 13 amino acids. The DNA for the CDR3 is TGTGCCTGGAACCAGGGGTCTGGAAACACCATATATTTT. This sequence encodes CAWNQGSGNTIYF.

The chain links TRBV28 to TRBJ2-7; 8 bases agree with TRBD1. Germline assignment: CDR1 MDHEN and CDR2 SYDVKM. Germline trimming cut 2 bases from V and 2 bases from J; bases unmatched to any gene: 5. CDR3 length: 15 amino acids. The CDR3 DNA reads TGTGCCAGCAGTTTAACCGGGACAGGTGCCTACGAGCAGTACTTC. It yields the protein CASSLTGTGAYEQYF.

V is TRBV5-1 and J is TRBJ1-1, with D maybe TRBD1 (5 bases). From germline, CDR1 is SGHRS and CDR2 YFSETQ. V shed 0 bases and J shed 7 bases, with 13 bases lying between them. CDR3 size: 14 residues. The CDR3 nucleotides are TGCGCCAGCAGCTTGGTAGGGGAAGCAATTGAAGCTTTCTTT. As protein: CASSLVGEAIEAFF.

This sequence joins TRBV18 and TRBJ2-1, with 7 nucleotides matching TRBD1. This CDR3 is built from 18 residues. In germline, CDR1 is KGHSH, CDR2 LQKENI. J gave up 0 bases and V 3 bases, and 11 bases lay outside the gene matches. The CDR3 spells CASSPLGNRGNSYNEQFF. For the CDR3, the DNA is TGTGCCAGCTCACCCTTGGGAAACAGGGGTAACTCCTACAATGAGCAGTTCTTC.